A single sample is the source of the 26 T cell receptor beta chains below, sequenced in a study of CD8+ T cells in alopecia areata. cDNA serving as the sequencing template came from extracted, reverse transcribed RNA. Here immunoSEQ multiplex PCR was the method, and the copy in TCRdb shows in-frame clones only, minus some. The table lists roughly 250,000 clones, around two thirds of them singletons. The specimen comprised CD4+ T cells sorted from blood, sampled at week 0. These receptors all stem from a human donor with alopecia areata.

CDR3 region: CASSFGTSGLYEQYF. The CDR3 nucleotides are TGTGCCAGCAGCTTCGGGACTAGCGGGCTATACGAGCAGTACTTC. The gene calls are TRBV5-6 and TRBJ2-7, with 12 bases fitting TRBD2. Germline CDR1 is SGHDT and CDR2 is YYEEEE. The J segment lost 4 bases and the V segment lost 2 bases, leaving 4 bases of the junction unmatched. The CDR3 is made up of 15 amino acids.

The chain's CDR3 is CASSDDSGGDQPQHF. The DNA of the CDR3 is TGTGCCAGCAGTGACGATTCCGGGGGCGATCAGCCCCAGCATTTT. This sequence joins TRBV2 and TRBJ1-5; D is possibly TRBD1 (6 bases). Looked up from germline, CDR1 is SNHLY and CDR2 is FYNNEI. The CDR3 totals 15 residues. V was shortened by 3 bases and J by 5 bases, with 14 bases between the two germline ends.

This chain uses TRBV25-1 with TRBJ2-2, with D possibly matching TRBD1 (6 bases). Trimming left V 6 bases short and J 4 bases short, with 15 bases between. Germline-derived CDR1 and CDR2 are MGHDK and SYGVNS. The CDR3 extends over 15 amino acids. CDR3 sequence: CASSLQGLGTGELFF. In DNA form, the CDR3 reads TGTGCCAGCAGCCTACAGGGATTAGGCACCGGGGAGCTGTTTTTT.

The rearrangement links TRBV25-1 to TRBJ1-1; a weak D match, TRBD1 (5 bases). Deletions cut 6 bases from V and 5 bases from J, with 7 bases between. Germline lookup yields CDR1 MGHDK and CDR2 SYGVNS. The CDR3 spans 11 residues. CDR3 protein: CASREGTEAFF. In DNA, the CDR3 is TGTGCCAGCAGAGAGGGGACTGAAGCTTTCTTT.

The sample holds a few counts of this clone. The rearrangement links TRBV29-1 to TRBJ2-2; D is uncertain. Trimming pared 0 bases from V and 5 bases from J, leaving 19 bases between. The germline V gene has CDR1 SQVTM and CDR2 ANQGSEA. This CDR3 region has 17 residues. In DNA, the CDR3 is TGCAGCGTTGAAGATGCTACCGGGTCGACACGAACCGGGGAGCTGTTTTTT. As protein: CSVEDATGSTRTGELFF.

V usage is TRBV29-1 and J usage is TRBJ1-5; D is ambiguous. In germline, CDR1 is SQVTM, CDR2 ANQGSEA. V was shortened by 8 bases and J by 4 bases, with 12 bases between the two germline ends. This CDR3 comprises 12 residues. The CDR3 bases are TGCAGCCCCCCGGTCGGGAATCAGCCCCAGCATTTT. This sequence encodes CSPPVGNQPQHF.

The chain links TRBV11-2 to TRBJ2-7; TRBD1 might be the D (5 bases). There are 14 residues in the CDR3. Trimming pared 3 bases from V and 3 bases from J, leaving 12 bases between. CDR1 and CDR2 from the germline V gene are SGHAT and FQNNGV. The CDR3 sequence is CASSLVAGNYEQYF. CDR3 DNA: TGTGCCAGCAGCTTGGTGGCAGGGAACTACGAGCAGTACTTC.

This clone occurred once. The rearrangement uses TRBV30 and TRBJ1-6; D possibly corresponds to TRBD1 (6 bases). This CDR3 is 15 amino acids long. Trimming took off 0 bases at V and 7 bases at J, with 13 bases between the two ends. Germline V gene sequence: CDR1 GTSNPN, CDR2 SVGIG (reference sequence). Here the CDR3 reads CAWSVTGTPNSPLHF. The DNA for the CDR3 is TGTGCCTGGAGTGTAACAGGGACGCCCAATTCACCCCTCCACTTT.

For this clone: The sample contains more than one DNA sequence encoding this CDR3. The chain joins TRBV25-1 to TRBJ2-5, with 7 positions matching TRBD1. CDR1 is MGHDK and CDR2 is SYGVNS in the germline V gene. V was clipped by 2 bases and J by 5 bases; unmatched bases: 2. CDR3 length: 13 amino acids. The CDR3 is CASSERGRETQYF. CDR3 DNA sequence: TGTGCCAGCAGTGAAAGGGGGCGGGAGACCCAGTACTTC.

The chain combines TRBV5-6 with TRBJ2-7, with a weak D call TRBD1 (5 bases). Germline values: CDR1 SGHDT, CDR2 YYEEEE. This CDR3 has 15 amino acids. With 6 bases removed from V and 2 bases from J, the gap between germline ends came to 18 bases. The CDR3 loop reads CASTRVPTIPYEQYF. CDR3 sequence (DNA): TGTGCCAGCACCAGGGTGCCCACCATACCCTACGAGCAGTACTTC. Looking up the rest from reference TRBV5-6 and TRBJ2-7 gives the full variable domain: DAGVTQSPTHLIKTRGQQVTLRCSPKSGHDTVSWYQQALGQGPQFIFQYYEEEERQRGNFPDRFSGHQFPNYSSELNVNALLLGDSALYLCASTRVPTIPYEQYFGPGTRLTVT.

The V call is TRBV7-9, the J call TRBJ2-7; 10 bases are a match to TRBD1. Germline loops: CDR1 SEHNR, CDR2 FQNEAQ (reference sequence). V lost 5 bases to trimming and J lost 4 bases; unmatched junction nucleotides: 8. The CDR3 covers 15 residues. The CDR3 coding sequence is TGTGCCAGCAGCCCGTCGACAGGGGGCTTGTACGAGCAGTACTTC. It codes for CASSPSTGGLYEQYF.

This clone has just a few counts. This chain connects TRBV11-1 to TRBJ2-7, with D possibly matching TRBD2 (6 bases). Germline values: CDR1 SGHAT, CDR2 FQDESV (reference sequence). This CDR3 comprises 13 residues. The V end lost 4 bases, the J end lost 2 bases, and 9 bases lay between the germline ends. CDR3 nucleotide sequence: TGTGCCAGCAGCTGGGGACTCCCCTACGAGCAGTACTTC. This gives the protein CASSWGLPYEQYF.

The chain employs TRBV5-4 and TRBJ2-3; D gene ambiguous. Trimming pared 1 base from V and 2 bases from J, leaving 14 bases between. The CDR3 is made up of 16 amino acids. Germline assignment: CDR1 SGHNT and CDR2 YYREEE (reference sequence). Written as DNA, the CDR3 is TGTGCCAGCAGCTTGAAGGTTGGCAGTTCCACAGATACGCAGTATTTT. Amino acid sequence: CASSLKVGSSTDTQYF.

Worth noting for this clone: The sample carries other DNA sequences with the same CDR3. The chain recombines TRBV18 with TRBJ1-1; D is ambiguous. CDR3 length equals 13 residues. V lost 6 bases and J 1 base, leaving 9 bases between the germline ends. CDR1 is KGHSH, CDR2 LQKENI, per germline. In DNA form, the CDR3 reads TGTGCCAGCTCCCCAGGAGGGAACACTGAAGCTTTCTTT. Encoded protein: CASSPGGNTEAFF.

The genes are TRBV30 and TRBJ1-1, with D perhaps matching TRBD1 (6 bases). The CDR3 is 11 residues long. CDR1 and CDR2 (germline): GTSNPN, SVGIG (reference sequence). V was shortened by 4 bases and J by 3 bases, with 6 bases between the two germline ends. This chain's CDR3 is CAWNRDTEAFF. Here the CDR3 DNA reads TGTGCCTGGAACAGGGACACTGAAGCTTTCTTT.

This clone was seen only once. A much larger clone is a single base away; this may be a read error. J is TRBJ2-6 and V is TRBV7-8; no definite D call. CDR1 and CDR2 from the germline V gene are SGHVS and FQNEAQ. CDR3 length: 15 amino acids. The germline V and J ends were trimmed by 0 bases and 4 bases, with 7 bases remaining between them. In DNA form, the CDR3 reads TGTGCCAGCAGCTTAGCGGGGTCAGGGGCCAACGTCCTGACTTTC. It specifies CASSLAGSGANVLTF.

The V and J genes are TRBV29-1 and TRBJ2-3; 9 positions agree with TRBD1. The CDR3 runs 14 residues. V shed 7 bases and J 3 bases; nucleotides not matched to a gene: 8. CDR1 and CDR2 (germline): SQVTM, ANQGSEA. CDR3 sequence reads: CSGSGQGWTDTQYF. In nucleotides, the CDR3 is TGCAGCGGTTCCGGACAGGGGTGGACAGATACGCAGTATTTT.

This chain links TRBV5-6 with TRBJ2-7; 7 bases fit TRBD1. CDR1 SGHDT and CDR2 YYEEEE come from the germline V gene. The CDR3 has 15 residues. With V trimmed by 6 bases and J by 3 bases, 12 bases remained unmatched. The CDR3 region is CASTEGPGGHYEQYF. The CDR3 bases are TGTGCCAGCACCGAGGGTCCAGGGGGACACTACGAGCAGTACTTC.

The gene calls are TRBV9 and TRBJ2-7; no firm D call. The germline gives CDR1 SGDLS, CDR2 YYNGEE. Between the trimmed V and J ends, which lost 0 bases and 5 bases, there was a span of 12 bases. The CDR3 extends over 14 amino acids. CDR3 sequence (DNA): TGTGCCAGCAGCGTAGGTGTAATACTCGACGAGCAGTACTTC. It specifies CASSVGVILDEQYF.

This chain uses TRBV29-1 with TRBJ2-1, with D possibly matching TRBD2 (5 bases). Trimming left V 3 bases short and J 2 bases short, with 11 bases between. The germline V gene encodes CDR1 SQVTM and CDR2 ANQGSEA. There are 14 residues in the CDR3. The CDR3 region has the DNA TGCAGCGTTGATCGAGGGATTGCCTACAATGAGCAGTTCTTC. Protein product: CSVDRGIAYNEQFF.

The table lists this clone with a few counts. This rearrangement joins TRBV10-3 to TRBJ1-2; 7 nucleotides line up with TRBD1. Trimming at V came to 4 bases and at J to 0 bases, leaving 11 bases not matched to a gene. Germline V lookup: CDR1 ENHRY, CDR2 SYGVKD. The CDR3 is 17 amino acids. Written as DNA, the CDR3 is TGTGCCATCAGTGGGCCCCCACCGGGACAGCCTAACTATGGCTACACCTTC. Residues: CAISGPPPGQPNYGYTF.

Points on this clone: One junction end disagrees with the germline gene, perhaps due to a read error. The CDR3 spells CAMSESYREETQYF. The CDR3 nucleotides read TGTGCCATGAGTGAAAGTTACAGGGAGGAGACCCAGTACTTC. The chain is built from TRBV10-3 and TRBJ2-5; D perhaps matches TRBD1 (6 bases). This CDR3 region has 14 residues. CDR1 ENHRY and CDR2 SYGVKD come from the germline V gene.

The table lists this clone with a few counts. J is TRBJ2-3 and V is TRBV14; possibly TRBD1 for D (6 bases). Trimming pared 2 bases from V and 6 bases from J, leaving 6 bases between. Germline values: CDR1 SGHDN, CDR2 FVKESK. CDR3 size: 12 residues. In DNA, the CDR3 is TGTGCCAGCAGCCAAACAGGGGATACGCAGTATTTT. Protein product: CASSQTGDTQYF.

The chain links TRBV7-2 to TRBJ2-2; D unresolved. V lost 5 bases, J lost 7 bases, and 14 bases lay in between. The CDR3 spans 14 residues. Germline CDR1 is SGHTA and CDR2 is FQGNSA. Written as DNA, the CDR3 is TGTGCCAGCAGCCCGAGACGGGTATTCGGGGAGCTGTTTTTT. This translates into CASSPRRVFGELFF.

The chain has TRBV6-5 and TRBJ2-5; TRBD1 might be the D (6 bases). Per germline, CDR1 MNHEY and CDR2 SVGAGI. CDR3 size: 16 residues. V gave up 2 bases and J gave up 7 bases, with 20 bases separating them. CDR3 in DNA: TGTGCCAGCAGTTACCCAGGGGCAGGGCCAAAGGGGACCCAGTACTTC. This encodes CASSYPGAGPKGTQYF.

This clone was counted a single time. This chain connects TRBV5-4 to TRBJ1-1, with unresolved D. This CDR3 spans 14 amino acids. Looked up from germline, CDR1 is SGHNT and CDR2 is YYREEE (reference sequence). Trimming shortened V by 2 bases and J by 4 bases, and 12 bases separated the two germline ends. The CDR3 reads CASSFGAGGTEAFF. CDR3 DNA: TGTGCCAGCAGCTTCGGTGCGGGAGGCACTGAAGCTTTCTTT.